Below, 30 T cell receptor beta chains from the same sample are listed, as sequenced in a study of vaccination and CD4 T cells after COVID-19. Antigens of these TCRs are unknown. Cultured CD4+ T-cell DNA underwent Oncomine TCR Beta short-read sequencing. MiXCR, run by TCRdb on the PCR reads, gives a single entry per CDR3 protein. This sample has about 16,000 distinct CDR3 sequences, with around 40% found just once. The sample's treatment: roughly ten-day PBMC culture with coronavirus spike peptide pools or control peptides (ViraFEST assay). The sequenced sample was CD4+ T cells from blood, cultured in vitro, obtained before SARS-CoV-2 vaccination. These receptor sequences come from a human donor who received a COVID-19 vaccine.

The chain links TRBV7-9 to TRBJ1-1; D is possibly TRBD1 (5 bases). V dropped 3 bases and J dropped 4 bases, with 12 bases sitting between them. Germline loops: CDR1 SEHNR, CDR2 FQNEAQ (reference sequence). The CDR3 covers 14 residues. The CDR3 loop is CASSFKGRGTEAFF. As DNA, the CDR3 is TGTGCCAGCAGCTTTAAGGGGCGCGGCACTGAAGCTTTCTTT.

The chain employs TRBV7-2 and TRBJ2-5, with TRBD2 identical over 10 bases. Unmatched junction bases numbered 2, after V lost 3 bases and J lost 4 bases. CDR1 is SGHTA and CDR2 is FQGNSA in the germline V gene. CDR3 size: 14 residues. Written as DNA, the CDR3 is TGTGCCAGCAGCTTGTCTAGCGGGGGAGAGACCCAGTACTTC. It is translated as CASSLSSGGETQYF.

The rearrangement uses TRBV10-2 and TRBJ1-1, with 9 bases fitting TRBD1. Germline loops: CDR1 WSHSY, CDR2 SAAADI. After removal of 6 bases from V and 7 bases from J, the junction contained 3 bases not matched to a gene. The CDR3 totals 12 residues. The CDR3 DNA reads as TGCGCCAGCAGGACAGGGGGGCTTGAAGCTTTCTTT. This translates into CASRTGGLEAFF.

The rearrangement links TRBV6-1 to TRBJ1-1, with D possibly being TRBD1 (6 bases). The CDR3 sequence is 13 residues long. CDR1 MNHNS and CDR2 SASEGT come from the germline V gene. Trimming cost V 4 bases and J 1 base, with 7 bases left between them. CDR3 DNA sequence: TGTGCCAGCAGTGCGACAGGGAACACTGAAGCTTTCTTT. It encodes CASSATGNTEAFF.

This chain connects TRBV4-2 to TRBJ2-1, with D perhaps TRBD2 (6 bases). Trimming shortened V by 0 bases and J by 15 bases, and 15 bases separated the two germline ends. This CDR3 is 13 amino acids long. Germline lookup yields CDR1 LGHNA and CDR2 YNFKEQ. The DNA for the CDR3 is TGTGCCAGCAGCCAAGATTACTCTAGCGCCGGGTTCTTC. It codes for CASSQDYSSAGFF.

A few counts support this clonotype. The chain carries TRBV2 and TRBJ1-5, with unresolved D. Trimming removed 1 base from V and 12 bases from J, with 10 bases in between. Looked up from germline, CDR1 is SNHLY and CDR2 is FYNNEI. This CDR3 has 12 amino acids. CDR3 sequence: CASSEGSGVQHF. The CDR3 coding sequence is TGTGCCAGCAGTGAAGGAAGCGGCGTCCAGCATTTT.

The chain recombines TRBV12-3 or TRBV12-4 with TRBJ1-1, with D possibly TRBD1 on 6 matching bases. The CDR3 runs to 15 residues. The V end was cut by 5 bases, the J end by 1 base, with 14 bases between. The CDR3 reads CASSRPTGANTEAFF. CDR3 nucleotides: TGTGCCAGCAGTCGACCGACAGGTGCGAACACTGAAGCTTTCTTT.

This clonotype was recorded a few times. The V call is TRBV27, the J call TRBJ2-7, with 9 bases matching TRBD1. V was clipped by 0 bases and J by 3 bases; unmatched bases: 12. The CDR3 is made up of 18 amino acids. CDR1 is MNHEY and CDR2 is SMNVEV in the germline V gene (reference sequence). CDR3: CASSLSQVTRDRDYEQYF. The CDR3 coding sequence is TGTGCCAGCAGTTTATCTCAGGTCACCCGGGACAGGGACTACGAGCAGTACTTC.

V gene TRBV12-5 combines with J gene TRBJ2-5; D uncertain. The germline CDR1 and CDR2 sequences are LGHNT and FRNRAP. Trimming removed 3 bases at V and 2 bases at J, with 10 bases between. The CDR3 is 14 residues long. CDR3 sequence: CASGFRRRQETQYF. For the CDR3, the DNA is TGTGCTAGTGGTTTCCGACGGAGACAAGAGACCCAGTACTTC.

There are a few counts of this clonotype. The rearrangement links TRBV24-1 to TRBJ1-2; D is possibly TRBD1 (5 bases). V dropped 3 bases and J dropped 5 bases, with 15 bases sitting between them. The CDR3 is made up of 15 amino acids. Germline values: CDR1 KGHDR, CDR2 SFDVKD. CDR3 sequence: CATSDPNSDRYGYTF. The DNA for the CDR3 is TGTGCCACCAGTGATCCCAACTCCGACAGATATGGCTACACCTTC.

This clonotype was observed a handful of times. J is TRBJ2-1 and V is TRBV6-1, with TRBD1 identical over 8 bases. V lost 6 bases, J lost 4 bases, and 5 bases stayed unmatched. CDR3 length equals 14 residues. Germline values: CDR1 MNHNS, CDR2 SASEGT. CDR3 bases: TGTGCCAGCAGGCGGGACAGGCCGTACAATGAGCAGTTCTTC. It specifies CASRRDRPYNEQFF.

The V and J genes are TRBV5-8 and TRBJ2-3; D assignment may be TRBD1 or TRBD2 (5 bases each). CDR3 length equals 14 residues. Germline-derived CDR1 and CDR2 are SGHTS and YDEGEE. Trimming shortened V by 4 bases and J by 3 bases, and 12 bases separated the two germline ends. CDR3: CASSGGVVTDTQYF. The CDR3 DNA reads as TGTGCCAGCAGCGGGGGAGTCGTAACAGATACGCAGTATTTT. Together with reference TRBV5-8 and TRBJ2-3, the CDR3 gives the full variable domain: EAGVTQSPTHLIKTRGQQATLRCSPISGHTSVYWYQQALGLGLQFLLWYDEGEERNRGNFPPRFSGRQFPNYSSELNVNALELEDSALYLCASSGGVVTDTQYFGPGTRLTVL.

The chain employs TRBV3-1 and TRBJ1-5, with D unclear. Germline assignment: CDR1 LGHDT and CDR2 YNNKEL (reference sequence). CDR3 length: 11 residues. V was pared by 1 base and J by 10 bases, with 5 bases between. CDR3 residues: CASSQVKPQHF. CDR3 bases: TGTGCCAGCAGCCAAGTGAAACCCCAGCATTTT. The full variable domain, completed using reference TRBV3-1 and TRBJ1-5, is DTAVSQTPKYLVTQMGNDKSIKCEQNLGHDTMYWYKQDSKKFLKIMFSYNNKELIINETVPNRFSPKSPDKAHLNLHINSLELGDSAVYFCASSQVKPQHFGDGTRLSIL.

This clonotype was recorded a few times. The chain employs TRBV30 and TRBJ2-1, with 9 bases aligning to TRBD2. The germline gives CDR1 GTSNPN, CDR2 SVGIG (reference sequence). V was pared by 5 bases and J by 6 bases, with 14 bases of the junction left unmatched. This CDR3 is 16 amino acids long. In nucleotides, the CDR3 is TGTGCCTGGGACCCCTTAGCCGCGGGGGGGCCCAATGAGCAGTTCTTC. This encodes CAWDPLAAGGPNEQFF.

This clonotype was counted only a few times. The CDR3 region has the DNA TGTGCCTGGAGTGGAGGGCAGGGGGTTCAGCCCCAGCATTTT. It is translated as CAWSGGQGVQPQHF. The gene calls are TRBV30 and TRBJ1-5, with 7 bases that match TRBD1. The CDR3 totals 14 residues. The trim removed 1 base at V and 6 bases at J, leaving 6 bases unmatched. Germline V lookup: CDR1 GTSNPN, CDR2 SVGIG (reference sequence).

The sample holds a few counts of this clonotype. As DNA, the CDR3 is TGTGCCAGCAGTTGGACTAGCGGGGAGGAGACCCAGTACTTC. As protein: CASSWTSGEETQYF. The rearrangement joins TRBV6-5 to TRBJ2-5; 12 positions match TRBD2. J was trimmed by 5 bases and V by 4 bases; bases with no gene match: 2. Germline V gives CDR1 MNHEY, CDR2 SVGAGI. The CDR3 sequence is 14 residues long.

This clonotype is a singleton in its sample. The CDR3 bases are TGTGCCAGCAGCCAGATAAAGGGCAGGTTCCAAGAGACCCAGTACTTC. This encodes CASSQIKGRFQETQYF. The chain combines TRBV14 with TRBJ2-5; D gene ambiguous. The V and J ends lost 3 bases and 1 base respectively, with 15 bases between them. Germline V gives CDR1 SGHDN, CDR2 FVKESK. The CDR3 contains 16 residues.

V is TRBV11-3 and J is TRBJ2-2; D not certain. The germline V gene has CDR1 SGHNT and CDR2 YENEEA. V gave up 1 base and J gave up 2 bases, with 17 bases separating them. This CDR3 comprises 18 residues. The CDR3 DNA follows: TGTGCCAGCAGCTTAGGGTTGCGGTCCTATTCAAACACCGGGGAGCTGTTTTTT. This translates into CASSLGLRSYSNTGELFF.

CDR3 residues: CASSTQGSRETQYF. The DNA for the CDR3 is TGTGCCAGCAGCACACAGGGATCGCGGGAGACCCAGTACTTC. The chain uses TRBV6-1 and TRBJ2-5, with D possibly TRBD1 on 6 matching bases. This CDR3 contains 14 residues. Deletions cut 6 bases from V and 5 bases from J, with 16 bases between. CDR1 MNHNS and CDR2 SASEGT come from the germline V gene.

J is TRBJ1-2 and V is TRBV2, with 7 bases identical to TRBD1. Per germline, CDR1 SNHLY and CDR2 FYNNEI. The CDR3 contains 12 residues. After removal of 6 bases from V and 5 bases from J, the junction contained 3 bases not matched to a gene. CDR3 in DNA: TGTGCCAGCAGGGAGACAGGGTATGGCTACACCTTC. As protein: CASRETGYGYTF.

In this sample, this clonotype turned up a few times. The gene calls are TRBV2 and TRBJ1-6; D possibly corresponds to TRBD1 (6 bases). V was trimmed by 7 bases and J by 14 bases, leaving 21 bases between them. Germline CDR1 and CDR2: SNHLY and FYNNEI. The CDR3 spans 14 residues. The CDR3 region has the DNA TGTGCCAGCATTAACGAGGGACACTTAGGGGCCCTCCACTTT. It translates to CASINEGHLGALHF.

The chain uses TRBV19 and TRBJ2-5; D possibly uses TRBD1 or TRBD2 (5 bases each). The CDR3 is 16 amino acids. Per germline, CDR1 LNHDA and CDR2 SQIVND (reference sequence). V was clipped by 3 bases and J by 3 bases, with 17 bases between them. CDR3 in amino acids: CASSISGAEFKETQYF. The CDR3 region has the DNA TGTGCCAGTAGTATCTCCGGGGCCGAATTTAAAGAGACCCAGTACTTC.

The chain couples TRBV6-5 to TRBJ2-1; possible D gene TRBD2, 6 bases. The CDR3 totals 17 residues. Deletions cut 1 base from V and 3 bases from J, with 16 bases between. Germline V gives CDR1 MNHEY, CDR2 SVGAGI. The CDR3 DNA follows: TGTGCCAGCAGTTACTTCATCAGGGAGGTAAGCTACAATGAGCAGTTCTTC. Its translation is CASSYFIREVSYNEQFF.

The gene calls are TRBV19 and TRBJ2-2, with 12 bases aligning to TRBD2. The length of the CDR3 is 17 residues. The germline V gene has CDR1 LNHDA and CDR2 SQIVND (reference sequence). The junction had 11 bases not matched to a gene; V was cut back by 6 bases and J by 6 bases. CDR3 residues: CASSQGLAGSGAGELFF. The CDR3 DNA reads TGTGCCAGTAGCCAAGGACTAGCGGGGAGTGGAGCCGGGGAGCTGTTTTTT.

This clonotype appeared a few times. The gene calls are TRBV24-1 and TRBJ2-3; 12 bases line up with TRBD2. Trimming at V came to 6 bases and at J to 0 bases, leaving 18 bases not matched to a gene. Germline CDR1 KGHDR, CDR2 SFDVKD. The CDR3 contains 21 residues. CDR3: CATSPGLAGFFEPSSTDTQYF. The CDR3 bases are TGTGCCACCAGTCCCGGACTAGCGGGGTTCTTCGAACCTTCTAGCACAGATACGCAGTATTTT.

The genes are TRBV12-3 or TRBV12-4 and TRBJ1-1; D not resolved. The ends were cut back, 4 bases at V and 6 bases at J, with 9 bases in the middle. The CDR3 contains 12 residues. CDR3 DNA sequence: TGTGCCAGCAGTTATGGAGAGGCTGAAGCTTTCTTT. Translating gives CASSYGEAEAFF.

This chain uses TRBV18 with TRBJ2-3; D is unresolved. The CDR3 runs to 13 residues. Trimming took off 0 bases at V and 3 bases at J, with 4 bases between the two ends. Germline V gene sequence: CDR1 KGHSH, CDR2 LQKENI. The CDR3 is CASSPPATDTQYF. The CDR3 nucleotides are TGTGCCAGCTCACCACCGGCGACAGATACGCAGTATTTT.

This clonotype has just a few counts. This chain links TRBV2 with TRBJ1-1, with D perhaps matching TRBD1 (6 bases). The V and J ends lost 5 bases and 5 bases respectively, with 18 bases between them. The CDR3 loop spans 15 amino acids. CDR1 is SNHLY, CDR2 FYNNEI, per germline. The CDR3 DNA is TGTGCCAGCAGTTTCAATTTAGGGGGGACAACTGAAGCTTTCTTT. Its translation is CASSFNLGGTTEAFF.

The chain employs TRBV24-1 and TRBJ2-2, with 12 bases matching TRBD2. Germline loops: CDR1 KGHDR, CDR2 SFDVKD. V was pared by 4 bases and J by 9 bases, with 5 bases of the junction left unmatched. This CDR3 is built from 15 residues. The CDR3 region has the DNA TGTGCCACCAGTGAACCTAGCGGGGGGGCTTGGGAGCTGTTTTTT. This gives the protein CATSEPSGGAWELFF.

In regard to this clonotype: One end of the junction fails to match germline, which may point to a read error. The DNA for the CDR3 is TGCGCCAGCATACAGGACAGAATGAACACTGAAGCTTTCTTT. Its translation is CASIQDRMNTEAFF. The chain combines TRBV6-1 with TRBJ1-1; perhaps TRBD1 as D (6 bases). The CDR3 contains 14 residues. The germline gives CDR1 MNHNS, CDR2 SASEGT.